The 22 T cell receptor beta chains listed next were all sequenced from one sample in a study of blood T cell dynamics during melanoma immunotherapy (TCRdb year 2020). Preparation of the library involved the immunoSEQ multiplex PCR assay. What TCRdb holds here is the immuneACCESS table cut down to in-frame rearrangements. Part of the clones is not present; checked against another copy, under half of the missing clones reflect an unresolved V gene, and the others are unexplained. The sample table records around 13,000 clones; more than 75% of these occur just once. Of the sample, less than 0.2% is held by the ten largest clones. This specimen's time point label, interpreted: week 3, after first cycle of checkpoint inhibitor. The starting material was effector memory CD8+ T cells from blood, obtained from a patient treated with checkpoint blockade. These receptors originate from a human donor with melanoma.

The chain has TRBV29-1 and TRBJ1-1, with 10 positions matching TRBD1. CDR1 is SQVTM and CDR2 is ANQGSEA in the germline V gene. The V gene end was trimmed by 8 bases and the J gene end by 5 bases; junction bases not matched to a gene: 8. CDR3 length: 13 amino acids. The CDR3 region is CSTGQGGGTEAFF. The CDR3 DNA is TGCAGCACCGGACAGGGGGGGGGAACTGAAGCTTTCTTT.

The CDR3 nucleotides are TGTGCCAGCAGCTTAGACCGTATCAGCTACAATGAGCAGTTCTTC. It codes for CASSLDRISYNEQFF. This chain connects TRBV7-9 to TRBJ2-1; D remains ambiguous. This CDR3 has 15 amino acids. V was pared by 1 base and J by 3 bases, with 10 bases between. Per the germline V gene, CDR1 is SEHNR and CDR2 is FQNEAQ (reference sequence).

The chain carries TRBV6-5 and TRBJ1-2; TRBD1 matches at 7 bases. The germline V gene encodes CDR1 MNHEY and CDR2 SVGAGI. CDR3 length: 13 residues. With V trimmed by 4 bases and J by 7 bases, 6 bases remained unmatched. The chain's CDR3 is CASSLTGTVGYTF. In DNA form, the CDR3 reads TGTGCCAGCAGTTTGACAGGGACGGTTGGCTACACCTTC.

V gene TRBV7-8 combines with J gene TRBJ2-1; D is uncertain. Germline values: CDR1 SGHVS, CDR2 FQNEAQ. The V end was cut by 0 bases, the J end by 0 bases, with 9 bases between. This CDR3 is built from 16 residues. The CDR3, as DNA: TGTGCCAGCAGCTTAGCAAGGGTGAGCTCCTACAATGAGCAGTTCTTC. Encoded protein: CASSLARVSSYNEQFF.

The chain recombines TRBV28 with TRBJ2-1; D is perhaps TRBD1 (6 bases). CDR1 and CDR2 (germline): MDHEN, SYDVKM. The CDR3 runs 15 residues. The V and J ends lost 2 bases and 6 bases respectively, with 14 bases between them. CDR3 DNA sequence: TGTGCCAGCAGTTTAGGGACGGGACAAGCCAATGAGCAGTTCTTC. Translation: CASSLGTGQANEQFF.

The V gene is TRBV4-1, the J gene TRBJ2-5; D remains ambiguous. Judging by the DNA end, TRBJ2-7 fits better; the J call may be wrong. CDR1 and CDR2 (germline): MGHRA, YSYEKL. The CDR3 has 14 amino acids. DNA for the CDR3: TGCGCCAGCAGCCAAGCCGGAGTTCCCTACGAGCAGTACTTC. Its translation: CASSQAGVPYEQYF.

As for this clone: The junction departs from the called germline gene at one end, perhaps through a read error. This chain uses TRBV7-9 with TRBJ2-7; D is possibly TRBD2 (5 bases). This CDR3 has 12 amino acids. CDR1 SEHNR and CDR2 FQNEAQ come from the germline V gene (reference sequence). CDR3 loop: CASSPAGGERYF. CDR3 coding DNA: TGTGCCAGCAGCCCGGCGGGTGGGGAGCGGTACTTC.

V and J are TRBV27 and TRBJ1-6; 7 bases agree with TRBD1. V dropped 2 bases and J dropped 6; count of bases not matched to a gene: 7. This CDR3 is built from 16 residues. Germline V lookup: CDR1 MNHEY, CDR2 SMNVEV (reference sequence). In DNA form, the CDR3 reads TGTGCCAGCAGTTTAGTCTTAAGGGGGCGTAATTCACCCCTCCACTTT. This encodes CASSLVLRGRNSPLHF.

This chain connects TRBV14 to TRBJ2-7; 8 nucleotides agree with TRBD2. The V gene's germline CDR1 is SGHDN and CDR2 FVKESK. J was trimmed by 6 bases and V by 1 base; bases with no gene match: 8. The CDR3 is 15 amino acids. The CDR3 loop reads CASSQVAGGVGEQYF. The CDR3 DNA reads TGTGCCAGCAGCCAAGTTGCGGGGGGAGTAGGCGAGCAGTACTTC.

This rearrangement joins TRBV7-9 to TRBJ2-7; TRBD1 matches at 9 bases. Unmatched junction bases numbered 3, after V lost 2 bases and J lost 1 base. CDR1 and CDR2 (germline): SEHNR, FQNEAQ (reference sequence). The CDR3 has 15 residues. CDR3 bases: TGTGCCAGCAGCTTAAGTGGGACAGGGTCCTACGAGCAGTACTTC. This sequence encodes CASSLSGTGSYEQYF.

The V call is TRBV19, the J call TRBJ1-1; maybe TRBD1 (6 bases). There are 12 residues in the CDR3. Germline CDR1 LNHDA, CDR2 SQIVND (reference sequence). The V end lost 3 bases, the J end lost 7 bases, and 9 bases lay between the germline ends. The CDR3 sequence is CASSIGQLEAFF. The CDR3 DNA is TGTGCCAGTAGTATCGGACAGCTTGAAGCTTTCTTT.

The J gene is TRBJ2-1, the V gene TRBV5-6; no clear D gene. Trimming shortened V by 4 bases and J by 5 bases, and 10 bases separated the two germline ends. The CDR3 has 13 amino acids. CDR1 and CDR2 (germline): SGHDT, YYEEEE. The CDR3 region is CASSGTVNNEQFF. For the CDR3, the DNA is TGTGCCAGCAGCGGAACAGTAAACAATGAGCAGTTCTTC.

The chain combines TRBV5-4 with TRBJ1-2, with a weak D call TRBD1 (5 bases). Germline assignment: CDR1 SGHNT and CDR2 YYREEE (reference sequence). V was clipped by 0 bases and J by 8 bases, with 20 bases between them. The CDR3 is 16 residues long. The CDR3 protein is CASSLEWDELDRGYTF. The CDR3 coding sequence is TGTGCCAGCAGCTTGGAATGGGACGAGTTAGATAGGGGCTACACCTTC.

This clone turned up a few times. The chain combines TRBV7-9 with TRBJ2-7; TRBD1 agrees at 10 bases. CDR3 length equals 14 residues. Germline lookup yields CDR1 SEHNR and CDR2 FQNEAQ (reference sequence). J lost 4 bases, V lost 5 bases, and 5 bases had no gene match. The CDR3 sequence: CASSEGDRGYEQYF. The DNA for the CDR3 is TGTGCCAGCAGCGAAGGGGACAGGGGATACGAGCAGTACTTC.

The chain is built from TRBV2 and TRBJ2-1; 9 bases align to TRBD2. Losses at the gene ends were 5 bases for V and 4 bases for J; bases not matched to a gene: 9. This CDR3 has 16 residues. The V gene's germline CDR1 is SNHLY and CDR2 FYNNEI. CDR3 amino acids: CASSHPGLAVYNEQFF. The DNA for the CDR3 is TGTGCCAGCAGTCATCCGGGACTAGCAGTTTACAATGAGCAGTTCTTC.

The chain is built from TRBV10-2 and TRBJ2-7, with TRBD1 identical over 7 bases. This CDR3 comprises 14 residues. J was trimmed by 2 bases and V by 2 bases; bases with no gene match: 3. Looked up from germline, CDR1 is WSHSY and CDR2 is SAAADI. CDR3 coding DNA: TGCGCCAGCAGTGAGGAACAGGGGACCTACGAGCAGTACTTC. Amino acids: CASSEEQGTYEQYF.

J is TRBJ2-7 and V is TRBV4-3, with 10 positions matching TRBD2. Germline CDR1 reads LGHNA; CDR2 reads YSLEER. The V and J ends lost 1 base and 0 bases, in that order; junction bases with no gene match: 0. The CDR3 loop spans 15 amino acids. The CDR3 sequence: CASSQASGSSYEQYF. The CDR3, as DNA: TGCGCCAGCAGCCAAGCTAGCGGGAGCTCCTACGAGCAGTACTTC.

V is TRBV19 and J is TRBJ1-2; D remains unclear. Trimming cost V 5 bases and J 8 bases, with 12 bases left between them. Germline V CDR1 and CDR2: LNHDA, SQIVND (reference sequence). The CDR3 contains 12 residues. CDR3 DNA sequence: TGTGCCAGTAGTGCTATGAGGGAAGGCTACACCTTC. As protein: CASSAMREGYTF.

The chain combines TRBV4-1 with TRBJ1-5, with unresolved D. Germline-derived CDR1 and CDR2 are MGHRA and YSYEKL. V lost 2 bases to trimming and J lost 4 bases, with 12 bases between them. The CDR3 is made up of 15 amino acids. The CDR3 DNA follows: TGCGCCAGCAGCCAATACGGGCAAAAAAATCAGCCCCAGCATTTT. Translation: CASSQYGQKNQPQHF.

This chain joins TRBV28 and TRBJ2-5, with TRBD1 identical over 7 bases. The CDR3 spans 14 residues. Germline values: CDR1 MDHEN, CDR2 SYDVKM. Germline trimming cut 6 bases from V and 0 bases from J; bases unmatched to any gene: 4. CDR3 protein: CASSYTGDQETQYF. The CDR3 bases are TGTGCCAGCAGCTACACAGGGGACCAAGAGACCCAGTACTTC.

The CDR3 DNA is TGTGCCAGCAGCTACGGACAGGGGCACTCCTACGAGCAGTACTTC. Translation gives CASSYGQGHSYEQYF. The V gene is TRBV6-6, the J gene TRBJ2-7, with 9 nucleotides matching TRBD1. Germline V gene lookup returns CDR1 MNHNY and CDR2 SVGAGI (reference sequence). The CDR3 is 15 residues long. Trimming at V came to 6 bases and at J to 0 bases, leaving 6 bases not matched to a gene.

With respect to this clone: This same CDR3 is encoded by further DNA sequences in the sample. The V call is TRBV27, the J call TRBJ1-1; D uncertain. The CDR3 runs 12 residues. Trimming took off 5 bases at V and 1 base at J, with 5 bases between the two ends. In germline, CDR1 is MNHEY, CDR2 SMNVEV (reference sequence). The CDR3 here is CASSLGNTEAFF. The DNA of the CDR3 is TGTGCCAGCAGTCTCGGGAACACTGAAGCTTTCTTT.